Here is one T cell receptor beta chain with its context. There is no known antigen for this receptor. No per-base quality is available; no much larger clone lies one base away. The CDR3 regions of human TCRbeta chains were subjected to immunosequencing. The study's own analysis went as follows. TCRs in the repertoires were compared against a reference library of SARS-CoV-2-specific TCRs that had been generated with the MIRA antigen-specificity platform. Breadth was defined as the fraction of unique TCRs that were SARS-CoV-2-associated. Depth was defined as the fraction of total T cells that were SARS-CoV-2-associated. Using the MIRA data, each spike-specific TCR was mapped to the spike region that the TCR reacts to and placed in a CD4 or CD8 class. Log10-transformed breadth and depth values were compared by one-way ANOVA with Sidak's multiple comparisons tests. This is the immuneACCESS table as TCRdb keeps it, with only in-frame sequences that have V and J called. A part of the clones is gone; compared with another copy, unresolved V genes explain less than half, and the rest is unexplained. For V, J and clone size, that table is used; D and trimming come from the DNA. Within this sample are 60,000 to 90,000 clones, with 65% to 80% of them counted one time only. The ten largest clones take up 27% of the sample.

The data were taken from a study of T cell responses to AZD1222 COVID-19 vaccine (dated by TCRdb to about 2021). In the study overall: A total of around 240 trial participants underwent TCR sequencing, of whom about 200 had received two doses of AZD1222 and 26 had received two doses of the MenACWY control vaccine. Trial participants were enrolled by age into subgroups of 18-55, 56-69 and 70-plus years, and around 140, 26 and 57 TCR-sequenced participants, respectively, were included in these subgroups.

Overall study results and their limits: After two AZD1222 doses, spike-specific TCR breadth and depth were significantly higher than at day 0 and than in MenACWY recipients. Participants were mostly white British and included more females than males, and it was suggested by the authors that clonal diversity may have been underestimated. Conclusions about previously exposed vaccinees are limited because only a handful of AZD1222 recipients were SARS-CoV-2 seropositive at baseline. The 56-69-year group was small, and its depth increase did not reach significance, likely because of low power. No day 14 peak-response samples were available, so repertoires were characterized only after the peak T cell response. The whole spike protein was spanned by vaccine-associated CD4 TCRs, and dominant responses were seen in regions 160-218 and 743-854. Nearly half of unique spike-specific TCRs reportedly recognized epitopes outside regions mutated in the B.1.351 and B.1.1.7 variants.

Interpreted using the paper, the time point label stands for: about 28 days (+/-7) after the second vaccine dose. Explained via the paper, the treatment or condition label denotes: meningococcal conjugate vaccine given as trial control. Vaccinee samples came from UK trials COV001 and COV002, including a single-blind randomized controlled phase 2/3 trial of AZD1222 (ChAdOx1 nCoV-19) in healthy adults. For TCRbeta chain sequencing, PBMC samples were collected from trial participants at day 0 and at day 28 after the second dose. The germline V gene (reference sequence) supplies CDR1 MNHEY and CDR2 SMNVEV. V was cut back by 4 bases and J by 4 bases, leaving a gap of 10 bases between them. The CDR3 sequence holds 13 residues, the cysteine and phenylalanine included. Just the 39-base CDR3 DNA is kept, in frame starting at base 1.

The specimen comprised peripheral blood, sampled 28 days after the second dose of the MenACWY control vaccine. The rearrangement combines TRBV27 with TRBJ1-1; there is no confident call for the D gene. The TCR originated in an adult who received the MenACWY meningococcal vaccine as a control. The CDR3 region has the sequence CASSSRASTEAFF. The nucleotide sequence reads TGTGCCAGCAGTTCCCGGGCGAGCACTGAAGCTTTCTTT.